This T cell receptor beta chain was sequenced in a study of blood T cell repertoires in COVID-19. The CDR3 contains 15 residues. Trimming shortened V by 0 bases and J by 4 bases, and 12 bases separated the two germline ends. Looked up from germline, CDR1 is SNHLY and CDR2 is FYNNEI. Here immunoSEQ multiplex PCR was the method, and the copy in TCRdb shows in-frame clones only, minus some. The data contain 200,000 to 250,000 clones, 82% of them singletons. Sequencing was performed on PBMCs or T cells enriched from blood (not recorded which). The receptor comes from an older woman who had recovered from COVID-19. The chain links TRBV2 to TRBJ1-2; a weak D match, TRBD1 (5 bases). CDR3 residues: CASSEAPGGAYGYTF. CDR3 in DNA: TGTGCCAGCAGTGAAGCTCCAGGAGGGGCCTATGGCTACACCTTC.